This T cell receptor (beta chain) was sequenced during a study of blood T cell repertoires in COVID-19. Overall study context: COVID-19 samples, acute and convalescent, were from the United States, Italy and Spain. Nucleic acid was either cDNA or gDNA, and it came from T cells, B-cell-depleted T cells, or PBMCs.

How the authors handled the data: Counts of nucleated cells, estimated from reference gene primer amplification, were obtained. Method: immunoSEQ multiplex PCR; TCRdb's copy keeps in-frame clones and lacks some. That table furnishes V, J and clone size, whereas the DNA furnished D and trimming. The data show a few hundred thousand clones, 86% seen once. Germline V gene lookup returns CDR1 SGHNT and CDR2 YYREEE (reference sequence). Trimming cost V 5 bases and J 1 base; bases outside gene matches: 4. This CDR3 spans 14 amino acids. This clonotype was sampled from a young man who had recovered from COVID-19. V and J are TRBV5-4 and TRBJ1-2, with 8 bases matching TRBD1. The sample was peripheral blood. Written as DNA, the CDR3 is TGTGCCAGCAGACACAGGGGGAATAACTATGGCTACACCTTC. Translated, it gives CASRHRGNNYGYTF.